Shown below are 23 T cell receptor beta chains from a single sample sequenced in a study of T cells in Graves' hyperthyroidism and ophthalmopathy. The CDR3 regions of TCR beta were amplified from RNA transcripts. The HTBI primer set served for first-round RT-PCR of the TCR CDR3. MiXCR, applied by TCRdb to the multiplex PCR reads, yields one record per CDR3 protein. The table lists a few hundred thousand distinct CDR3 sequences, 35% to 55% of them singletons. Sequenced input: peripheral blood or thyroid tissue (not recorded which). Receptors were obtained from a young woman with Graves' hyperthyroidism.

This clonotype was recorded at least ten times. The chain joins TRBV2 to TRBJ2-5, with D unclear. Trimming shortened V by 5 bases and J by 1 base, and 11 bases separated the two germline ends. Germline V CDR1 and CDR2: SNHLY, FYNNEI. This CDR3 spans 14 amino acids. The CDR3 spells CASSLRSTQETQYF. The CDR3 bases are TGTGCCAGCAGTCTCAGATCCACCCAAGAGACCCAGTACTTC.

The V and J genes are TRBV24-1 and TRBJ1-5; TRBD1 might be the D (5 bases). The CDR3 extends over 14 amino acids. With 4 bases removed from V and 8 bases from J, the gap between germline ends came to 14 bases. CDR1 and CDR2 from the germline V gene are KGHDR and SFDVKD. In DNA, the CDR3 is TGTGCCACCAGTGACCGGACAAGGTCTGAGCCCCAGCATTTT. Its protein product is CATSDRTRSEPQHF.

This clonotype showed up many times. This chain connects TRBV2 to TRBJ1-2, with D perhaps TRBD1 (5 bases). V was pared by 7 bases and J by 6 bases, with 18 bases between. Germline V gives CDR1 SNHLY, CDR2 FYNNEI. The CDR3 spans 14 residues. The CDR3 DNA sequence: TGTGCCAGCATGGGGAGGGGCGTAGGAGATGGCTACACCTTC. As protein: CASMGRGVGDGYTF.

This clonotype was found a few times. A clone one base away is much larger, so this may be a read error. The chain employs TRBV10-3 and TRBJ2-7, with 8 bases matching TRBD2. CDR1 is ENHRY and CDR2 is SYGVKD in the germline V gene. The V segment lost 4 bases and the J segment 4 bases; nucleotides outside the gene matches: 3. The CDR3 contains 13 residues. CDR3 sequence (DNA): TGTGCCATCAGTGTAGCGGGATCGTACGAGCAGTACTTC. This codes for CAISVAGSYEQYF.

The V and J genes are TRBV25-1 and TRBJ1-2, with D hard to call. Germline V gene lookup returns CDR1 MGHDK and CDR2 SYGVNS. The ends were cut back, 4 bases at V and 0 bases at J, with 12 bases in the middle. The CDR3 runs 15 residues. CDR3 sequence: CASSAGAGTNYGYTF. The DNA of the CDR3 is TGTGCCAGCAGTGCTGGAGCCGGGACTAACTATGGCTACACCTTC.

As to this clonotype: Just one base apart from a much larger clone, this may be a read error. The rearrangement links TRBV10-3 to TRBJ1-2; the D is unclear. CDR3 size: 15 residues. Germline V gives CDR1 ENHRY, CDR2 SYGVKD. CDR3 sequence reads: CAISAPLAENYGYAF. The CDR3 DNA reads TGTGCCATCAGTGCCCCCTTAGCGGAGAACTATGGCTACGCCTTC.

The chain combines TRBV19 with TRBJ1-1; D is undetermined. Per the germline V gene, CDR1 is LNHDA and CDR2 is SQIVND (reference sequence). CDR3 length equals 14 residues. Trimming pared 3 bases from V and 1 base from J, leaving 9 bases between. CDR3 protein: CASSIIGRNTEAFF. DNA for the CDR3: TGTGCCAGTAGTATTATCGGGCGGAACACTGAAGCTTTCTTT.

The rearrangement joins TRBV20-1 to TRBJ2-7; 8 bases are a match to TRBD2. Trimming took 5 bases from V and 4 from J; bases not matched to a gene: 7. The CDR3 is made up of 13 amino acids. Per germline, CDR1 DFQATT and CDR2 SNEGSKA (reference sequence). The CDR3 DNA reads TGCAGTGCTGTCGGGACTAGTCCATACGAGCAGTACTTC. It codes for CSAVGTSPYEQYF.

The chain recombines TRBV12-3 or TRBV12-4 with TRBJ2-7; no firm D call. The V end lost 5 bases, the J end lost 4 bases, and 15 bases lay between the germline ends. The CDR3 contains 14 residues. CDR3 amino acids: CASSRRLGTYEQYF. The CDR3 DNA sequence: TGTGCCAGCAGTCGAAGGTTAGGCACTTACGAGCAGTACTTC.

This chain links TRBV9 with TRBJ1-1; D gene uncertain. Looked up from germline, CDR1 is SGDLS and CDR2 is YYNGEE. Trimming shortened V by 0 bases and J by 6 bases, and 9 bases separated the two germline ends. The CDR3 sequence is 13 residues long. The DNA of the CDR3 is TGTGCCAGCAGCGTAGTGGCGTACTCTGAAGCTTTCTTT. Translated: CASSVVAYSEAFF.

The chain links TRBV9 to TRBJ2-1; no clear D. The CDR3 runs to 12 residues. In germline, CDR1 is SGDLS, CDR2 YYNGEE. V gave up 4 bases and J gave up 5 bases, with 7 bases separating them. The CDR3 protein is CASSSTDNEQFF. In DNA form, the CDR3 reads TGTGCCAGCAGCTCGACTGACAATGAGCAGTTCTTC.

The chain couples TRBV15 to TRBJ2-5; D perhaps matches TRBD2 (5 bases). Germline V gene sequence: CDR1 LNHNV, CDR2 YYDKDF (reference sequence). Between the trimmed V and J ends, which lost 1 base and 6 bases, there was a span of 9 bases. There are 13 residues in the CDR3. Here the CDR3 reads CATSRGGLKTQYF. CDR3 coding DNA: TGTGCCACCAGCAGAGGCGGACTCAAGACCCAGTACTTC. The full variable domain, rest sourced from reference TRBV15 and TRBJ2-5, is DAMVIQNPRYQVTQFGKPVTLSCSQTLNHNVMYWYQQKSSQAPKLLFHYYDKDFNNEADTPDNFQSRRPNTSFCFLDIRSPGLGDTAMYLCATSRGGLKTQYFGPGTRLLVL.

This chain connects TRBV12-3 or TRBV12-4 to TRBJ2-7; D may match TRBD1 or TRBD2 (6 bases each). The CDR3 contains 13 residues. V was cut by 7 bases and J by 7 bases, with 17 bases left in between. This CDR3 is CASTHKGGWEQYF. The CDR3 DNA sequence: TGTGCCAGCACCCACAAGGGGGGTTGGGAGCAGTACTTC.

The chain links TRBV6-2 or TRBV6-3 to TRBJ2-5, with TRBD1 identical over 9 bases. The junction had 4 bases not matched to a gene; V was cut back by 2 bases and J by 0 bases. The germline V gene encodes CDR1 MNHEY and CDR2 SVGEGT. The CDR3 spans 16 residues. CDR3 protein: CASSYTGTGYQETQYF. The CDR3 nucleotides are TGTGCCAGCAGTTACACCGGGACAGGGTACCAAGAGACCCAGTACTTC.

This chain uses TRBV7-9 with TRBJ2-7; TRBD2 might be the D (6 bases). With 4 bases removed from V and 4 bases from J, the gap between germline ends came to 14 bases. The germline gives CDR1 SEHNR, CDR2 FQNEAQ (reference sequence). The CDR3 spans 14 residues. This chain's CDR3 is CASSSGVSLYEQYF. In DNA, the CDR3 is TGTGCCAGCAGCTCGGGAGTCAGCCTATACGAGCAGTACTTC.

This clonotype was seen ten or more times. The rearrangement uses TRBV24-1 and TRBJ1-1, with unresolved D. The germline V and J ends were trimmed by 3 bases and 1 base, with 5 bases remaining between them. Germline V gives CDR1 KGHDR, CDR2 SFDVKD. This CDR3 is 13 amino acids long. The CDR3 sequence is CATSDIGNTEAFF. The CDR3 coding sequence is TGTGCCACCAGTGATATAGGGAACACTGAAGCTTTCTTT.

The V and J genes are TRBV10-3 and TRBJ1-2, with 9 bases lining up with TRBD1. Germline V gives CDR1 ENHRY, CDR2 SYGVKD. The V gene end was trimmed by 5 bases and the J gene end by 10 bases; junction bases not matched to a gene: 5. This CDR3 is 12 amino acids long. The CDR3 spells CAISPGQGSYTF. For the CDR3, the DNA is TGTGCCATCAGTCCGGGACAGGGATCCTACACCTTC.

This chain joins TRBV6-1 and TRBJ2-5, with 9 positions matching TRBD2. There are 16 residues in the CDR3. Germline V gene data show CDR1 as MNHNS and CDR2 as SASEGT. Trimming cost V 6 bases and J 3 bases; bases outside gene matches: 11. The CDR3 sequence is CASSSPSGLAEETQYF. CDR3 in DNA: TGTGCCAGCAGCAGCCCTTCGGGACTAGCCGAAGAGACCCAGTACTTC.

This clonotype was counted many times. The V and J genes are TRBV2 and TRBJ2-2; possible D gene TRBD1, 5 bases. The length of the CDR3 is 14 residues. The germline CDR1 and CDR2 sequences are SNHLY and FYNNEI. V gave up 4 bases and J gave up 2 bases, with 8 bases separating them. The CDR3 loop is CASSADINTGELFF. Here the CDR3 DNA reads TGTGCCAGCAGTGCGGACATCAACACCGGGGAGCTGTTTTTT.

This clonotype has just a few counts. The chain carries TRBV20-1 and TRBJ2-5; 12 bases agree with TRBD2. Trimming took 6 bases from V and 2 from J; bases not matched to a gene: 7. This CDR3 is 15 amino acids long. CDR1 and CDR2 from the germline V gene are DFQATT and SNEGSKA (reference sequence). CDR3 region: CSATTSGSKQETQYF. As DNA, the CDR3 is TGCAGTGCCACGACTAGCGGGAGTAAGCAAGAGACCCAGTACTTC.

CDR3 DNA sequence: TGTGCCAGCAGTTTGATGACGGCGAGCTCTGGAAACACCATATATTTT. It is translated as CASSLMTASSGNTIYF. V is TRBV2 and J is TRBJ1-3; D unresolved. Trimming left V 5 bases short and J 0 bases short, with 14 bases between. The CDR3 loop spans 16 amino acids. Germline assignment: CDR1 SNHLY and CDR2 FYNNEI.

V is TRBV5-1 and J is TRBJ1-1; D not resolved. V lost 4 bases to trimming and J lost 0 bases, with 13 bases between them. CDR3 length: 15 amino acids. Germline loops: CDR1 SGHRS, CDR2 YFSETQ. The CDR3 region is CASSRPSEMNTEAFF. In nucleotides, the CDR3 is TGCGCCAGCAGCCGTCCGTCGGAAATGAACACTGAAGCTTTCTTT. The complete variable domain, with remaining parts taken from reference TRBV5-1 and TRBJ1-1, reads KAGVTQTPRYLIKTRGQQVTLSCSPISGHRSVSWYQQTPGQGLQFLFEYFSETQRNKGNFPGRFSGRQFSNSRSEMNVSTLELGDSALYLCASSRPSEMNTEAFFGQGTRLTVV.

To note about this clonotype: At one boundary the junction diverges from the germline segment, which might be a read error. CDR3 in amino acids: CASSQVSEETQYF. CDR3 coding DNA: TGCGCCAGCAGCCAAGTTTCAGAAGAGACCCAGTACTTC. The chain employs TRBV7-9 and TRBJ2-5; D not resolved. Germline loops: CDR1 SEHNR, CDR2 FQNEAQ (reference sequence). There are 13 residues in the CDR3.